The 25 T cell receptor beta chains given below trace back to one sample, sequenced in a study of T cell responses to AZD1222 COVID-19 vaccine. Some clones are missing from TCRdb's copy, which holds only in-frame ones; the method was immunoSEQ multiplex PCR. Seen here are around 99,000 clones, 88% observed once, and the top ten hold about 15%. The sample was peripheral blood, taken on day 0 of AZD1222 vaccination. These receptors originate from an adult in good health.

The V gene is TRBV3-1 (or the pseudogene TRBV3-2), the J gene TRBJ2-2; either TRBD1 or TRBD2 may fit D (5 bases each). V was cut by 0 bases and J by 1 base, with 15 bases left in between. There are 18 residues in the CDR3. Germline V gives CDR1 LGHDT, CDR2 YNNKEL (reference sequence). The CDR3 loop is CASSQENIGTGNTGELFF. DNA of the CDR3: TGTGCCAGCAGCCAAGAGAACATAGGGACCGGGAACACCGGGGAGCTGTTTTTT.

The rearrangement joins TRBV11-2 to TRBJ2-5; 8 positions match TRBD2. Per germline, CDR1 SGHAT and CDR2 FQNNGV. The CDR3 covers 15 residues. V dropped 2 bases and J dropped 4; count of bases not matched to a gene: 6. The CDR3 DNA sequence: TGTGCCAGCAGCTTACGGGGGGGCCGTGGAGAGACCCAGTACTTC. Its protein product is CASSLRGGRGETQYF.

The chain has TRBV19 and TRBJ1-5, with a possible D match to TRBD1 (5 bases). The CDR3 extends over 16 amino acids. CDR1 is LNHDA and CDR2 is SQIVND in the germline V gene (reference sequence). With 1 base removed from V and 1 base from J, the gap between germline ends came to 11 bases. The CDR3 loop is CASSIGRGESNQPQHF. CDR3 bases: TGTGCCAGTAGTATAGGCCGGGGGGAGAGCAATCAGCCCCAGCATTTT. Based on the CDR3 plus reference TRBV19 and TRBJ1-5, the full variable domain is DGGITQSPKYLFRKEGQNVTLSCEQNLNHDAMYWYRQDPGQGLRLIYYSQIVNDFQKGDIAEGYSVSREKKESFPLTVTSAQKNPTAFYLCASSIGRGESNQPQHFGDGTRLSIL.

The chain carries TRBV19 and TRBJ1-1, with D perhaps TRBD1 (5 bases). Germline loops: CDR1 LNHDA, CDR2 SQIVND (reference sequence). The CDR3 has 13 residues. Trimming shortened V by 10 bases and J by 8 bases, and 20 bases separated the two germline ends. The CDR3 sequence is CATHPGTYTEAFF. The CDR3 DNA reads TGTGCCACCCATCCCGGGACCTATACAGAAGCTTTCTTT. The full variable domain, its missing parts supplied by reference TRBV19 and TRBJ1-1, is DGGITQSPKYLFRKEGQNVTLSCEQNLNHDAMYWYRQDPGQGLRLIYYSQIVNDFQKGDIAEGYSVSREKKESFPLTVTSAQKNPTAFYLCATHPGTYTEAFFGQGTRLTVV.

This clone turned up a few times. The chain carries TRBV7-2 and TRBJ1-4; D not resolved. Looked up from germline, CDR1 is SGHTA and CDR2 is FQGNSA. The CDR3 spans 14 residues. V shed 1 base and J shed 3 bases, with 6 bases lying between them. The CDR3 loop reads CASSLGGPNEKLFF. The CDR3 DNA sequence: TGTGCCAGCAGCTTAGGAGGCCCTAATGAAAAACTGTTTTTT.

The chain combines TRBV20-1 with TRBJ1-2; D gene unclear. This CDR3 contains 11 residues. In germline, CDR1 is DFQATT, CDR2 SNEGSKA (reference sequence). With 3 bases removed from V and 8 bases from J, the gap between germline ends came to 10 bases. The CDR3 DNA is TGCAGTGCTAGTAATCAGCCAGGCTACACCTTC. Its protein product is CSASNQPGYTF.

V is TRBV11-1 and J is TRBJ1-6; D not certain. Trimming cost V 2 bases and J 9 bases, with 5 bases left between them. There are 12 residues in the CDR3. Germline V gene sequence: CDR1 SGHAT, CDR2 FQDESV (reference sequence). The CDR3 spells CASSLPGSPLHF. The CDR3 DNA is TGTGCCAGCAGCTTACCGGGTTCACCCCTCCACTTT.

This chain uses TRBV27 with TRBJ1-2; 8 bases agree with TRBD1. The trim removed 3 bases at V and 2 bases at J, leaving 14 bases unmatched. Germline values: CDR1 MNHEY, CDR2 SMNVEV (reference sequence). The CDR3 has 18 amino acids. The chain's CDR3 is CASSFRITSGTGNYGYTF. The CDR3 DNA is TGTGCCAGCAGTTTCCGAATCACCTCCGGGACAGGAAACTATGGCTACACCTTC.

The rearrangement links TRBV11-2 to TRBJ2-1; no clear D. Germline values: CDR1 SGHAT, CDR2 FQNNGV. The V end was cut by 0 bases, the J end by 4 bases, with 4 bases between. This CDR3 comprises 13 residues. The CDR3 region has the DNA TGTGCCAGCAGCTTAGATACTTACAATGAGCAGTTCTTC. It yields the protein CASSLDTYNEQFF.

The chain uses TRBV12-3 or TRBV12-4 and TRBJ1-1; D uncertain. The ends were cut back, 7 bases at V and 7 bases at J, with 10 bases in the middle. This CDR3 spans 11 amino acids. CDR3 nucleotides: TGTGCCAGCACCCCCGGAATTGAAGCTTTCTTT. Its translation: CASTPGIEAFF.

The rearrangement joins TRBV4-2 to TRBJ2-7, with 12 nucleotides matching TRBD2. This CDR3 spans 17 amino acids. Trimming took 2 bases from V and 2 from J; bases not matched to a gene: 7. Germline V lookup: CDR1 LGHNA, CDR2 YNFKEQ. The CDR3 is CASSQSTGLAGAYEQYV. Written as DNA, the CDR3 is TGTGCCAGCAGCCAATCGACGGGACTAGCGGGTGCCTACGAGCAGTACGTC.

V usage is TRBV19 and J usage is TRBJ2-3, with 8 bases lining up with TRBD1. From germline, CDR1 is LNHDA and CDR2 SQIVND (reference sequence). This CDR3 has 17 residues. The V and J ends lost 0 bases and 0 bases, in that order; junction bases with no gene match: 5. The CDR3, as DNA: TGTGCCAGTAGTATAGACAAGGACAGGGCGAGCACAGATACGCAGTATTTT. Translated, it gives CASSIDKDRASTDTQYF.

The chain couples TRBV7-6 to TRBJ2-5; D call uncertain. Germline V gives CDR1 SGHVS, CDR2 FNYEAQ. Trimming took 5 bases from V and 2 from J, leaving 12 bases between them. The CDR3 runs to 14 residues. The CDR3 DNA sequence: TGTGCCAGCAGCCCCCTGGTGGGTCAAGAGACCCAGTACTTC. It codes for CASSPLVGQETQYF. Together with reference TRBV7-6 and TRBJ2-5, the CDR3 gives the full variable domain: GAGVSQSPRYKVTKRGQDVALRCDPISGHVSLYWYRQALGQGPEFLTYFNYEAQQDKSGLPNDRFSAERPEGSISTLTIQRTEQRDSAMYRCASSPLVGQETQYFGPGTRLLVL.

The V call is TRBV9, the J call TRBJ1-4; TRBD1 might be the D (6 bases). Trimming cost V 4 bases and J 5 bases, with 12 bases left between them. Germline assignment: CDR1 SGDLS and CDR2 YYNGEE. There are 14 residues in the CDR3. The CDR3 sequence: CASSPTGRNEKLFF. CDR3 nucleotides: TGTGCCAGCAGCCCTACAGGGAGAAATGAAAAACTGTTTTTT.

V and J are TRBV5-8 and TRBJ1-4; D gene ambiguous. V was shortened by 1 base and J by 8 bases, with 18 bases between the two germline ends. Germline values: CDR1 SGHTS, CDR2 YDEGEE. The CDR3 sequence is 16 residues long. Here the CDR3 DNA reads TGTGCCAGCAGCTTGTTGGCAATACATGAAAGGGAAAAACTGTTTTTT. Protein sequence: CASSLLAIHEREKLFF.

This chain uses TRBV6-1 with TRBJ1-5; TRBD1 might be the D (5 bases). Germline lookup yields CDR1 MNHNS and CDR2 SASEGT. V dropped 3 bases and J dropped 3 bases, with 6 bases sitting between them. The CDR3 extends over 13 amino acids. The CDR3 region has the DNA TGTGCCAGCAGTGACAGGGACAATCAGCCCCAGCATTTT. Amino acid sequence: CASSDRDNQPQHF.

The chain is built from TRBV19 and TRBJ1-5; 9 nucleotides align to TRBD1. Per germline, CDR1 LNHDA and CDR2 SQIVND (reference sequence). After removal of 1 base from V and 4 bases from J, the junction contained 2 bases not matched to a gene. CDR3 length equals 15 residues. CDR3 sequence reads: CASSIGGTGNQPQHF. The DNA of the CDR3 is TGTGCCAGTAGTATAGGAGGGACAGGGAATCAGCCCCAGCATTTT.

DNA for the CDR3: TGCGCCAGCAGCTGGGGACACCGGGACGCCCGCTCTGGAAACACCATATATTTT. Translation: CASSWGHRDARSGNTIYF. This chain connects TRBV5-1 to TRBJ1-3; possible D gene TRBD1, 6 bases. In germline, CDR1 is SGHRS, CDR2 YFSETQ. Deletions cut 3 bases from V and 0 bases from J, with 19 bases between. CDR3 length equals 18 residues.

This clone has a handful of counts. This chain joins TRBV30 and TRBJ1-6; D remains unclear. The length of the CDR3 is 13 residues. CDR1 and CDR2 (germline): GTSNPN, SVGIG (reference sequence). Trimming cost V 4 bases and J 7 bases, with 11 bases left between them. CDR3 region: CAWTPTRNSPLHF. CDR3 nucleotide sequence: TGTGCCTGGACCCCAACGAGAAATTCACCCCTCCACTTT. The full variable domain, in which reference TRBV30 and TRBJ1-6 provide the parts outside the CDR3, is SQTIHQWPATLVQPVGSPLSLECTVEGTSNPNLYWYRQAAGRGLQLLFYSVGIGQISSEVPQNLSASRPQDRQFILSSKKLLLSDSGFYLCAWTPTRNSPLHFGNGTRLTVT.

This chain uses TRBV5-1 with TRBJ2-1, with TRBD2 identical over 14 bases. Germline loops: CDR1 SGHRS, CDR2 YFSETQ. CDR3 length: 16 amino acids. V dropped 0 bases and J dropped 6; count of bases not matched to a gene: 2. CDR3 sequence reads: CASSLGGLAGGNEQFF. The CDR3 DNA sequence: TGCGCCAGCAGCTTGGGAGGACTAGCGGGAGGCAATGAGCAGTTCTTC.

This clone was found once. This chain connects TRBV7-9 to TRBJ2-3; 7 nucleotides match TRBD1. Losses at the gene ends were 4 bases for V and 0 bases for J; bases not matched to a gene: 7. CDR1 SEHNR and CDR2 FQNEAQ come from the germline V gene (reference sequence). The CDR3 runs 16 residues. CDR3 nucleotide sequence: TGTGCCAGCAGCTCCTGGACAGGTACTAGCACAGATACGCAGTATTTT. This encodes CASSSWTGTSTDTQYF.

The chain couples TRBV7-9 to TRBJ2-1; the D gene is possibly TRBD2 (6 bases). Germline V CDR1 and CDR2: SEHNR, FQNEAQ (reference sequence). CDR3 length equals 17 residues. V lost 2 bases and J 0 bases, leaving 14 bases between the germline ends. The CDR3 sequence is CASSLKGTPDSYNEQFF. CDR3 coding DNA: TGTGCCAGCAGCTTAAAAGGGACTCCGGACTCCTACAATGAGCAGTTCTTC. Looking up the rest from reference TRBV7-9 and TRBJ2-1 gives the full variable domain: DTGVSQNPRHKITKRGQNVTFRCDPISEHNRLYWYRQTLGQGPEFLTYFQNEAQLEKSRLLSDRFSAERPKGSFSTLEIQRTEQGDSAMYLCASSLKGTPDSYNEQFFGPGTRLTVL.

The chain joins TRBV5-1 to TRBJ2-1, with TRBD1 identical over 8 bases. V lost 2 bases and J lost 6; bases outside the gene matches: 10. Germline CDR1 reads SGHRS; CDR2 reads YFSETQ. CDR3 length equals 16 residues. Here the CDR3 DNA reads TGCGCCAGCAGCTTATCACAGGGGGTTTATGGCAATGAGCAGTTCTTC. Protein product: CASSLSQGVYGNEQFF.

The chain employs TRBV7-3 and TRBJ2-5; D possibly corresponds to TRBD1 (6 bases). Trimming stripped 4 bases from V and 1 base from J, with 13 bases between. Looked up from germline, CDR1 is SGHTA and CDR2 is FQGTGA. CDR3 length: 15 residues. CDR3: CASSSTGRVQETQYF. The CDR3 nucleotides read TGTGCCAGCAGCTCAACAGGGCGAGTCCAAGAGACCCAGTACTTC. Variable domain in full (rest from reference TRBV7-3 and TRBJ2-5): GAGVSQTPSNKVTEKGKYVELRCDPISGHTALYWYRQSLGQGPEFLIYFQGTGAADDSGLPNDRFFAVRPEGSVSTLKIQRTERGDSAVYLCASSSTGRVQETQYFGPGTRLLVL.

This clone was counted once. The gene calls are TRBV11-1 and TRBJ1-1; a possible D gene is TRBD1 (5 bases). CDR3 length equals 14 residues. Germline-derived CDR1 and CDR2 are SGHAT and FQDESV (reference sequence). Trimming took off 0 bases at V and 6 bases at J, with 11 bases between the two ends. Written as DNA, the CDR3 is TGTGCCAGCAGCTTAGCGCTATGGGGGGCTGAAGCTTTCTTT. Encoded protein: CASSLALWGAEAFF. Full variable domain (missing parts from reference TRBV11-1 and TRBJ1-1): EAEVAQSPRYKITEKSQAVAFWCDPISGHATLYWYRQILGQGPELLVQFQDESVVDDSQLPKDRFSAERLKGVDSTLKIQPAELGDSAMYLCASSLALWGAEAFFGQGTRLTVV.